The source of this T cell receptor beta chain is a study of blood T cell repertoires in COVID-19. The table came from immunoSEQ multiplex PCR; TCRdb's copy has only in-frame clones and leaves some out. The sample records around 250,000 clones, 75% to 90% being singletons. The germline V gene has CDR1 MNHNY and CDR2 SVGAGI (reference sequence). The CDR3 runs 17 residues. J lost 2 bases, V lost 5 bases, and 10 bases had no gene match. This TCR was sampled from a middle-aged woman who had recovered from COVID-19. V is TRBV6-6 and J is TRBJ1-5; 9 nucleotides match TRBD1. The sequenced material came from peripheral blood. The CDR3 loop is CASSPTGGAIRNQPQHF. CDR3 coding DNA: TGTGCCAGCAGTCCCACAGGGGGCGCGATCCGCAATCAGCCCCAGCATTTT.